These 16 T cell receptor beta chains were all obtained from the same sample, sequenced in a study of blood T cells in healthy people across ages. Through a sample-barcoded 5' primer and a J-beta primer mix, a second PCR was run for roughly 7 to 11 cycles. TCRdb used MiXCR to reprocess the 5' RACE reads, holding one entry per CDR3 protein. Counted here are 600,000 or so distinct CDR3 sequences, under 25% occurring once; the ten biggest clones make up 3.6%. The sample taken for sequencing was blood. These TCRs come from a man aged 70-80 years in good health.

The V and J genes are TRBV6-2 or TRBV6-3 and TRBJ2-6; 7 bases are shared with TRBD2. Trimming removed 5 bases from V and 0 bases from J; junction bases left unmatched: 13. Germline CDR1 reads MNHEY; CDR2 reads SVGEGT. The CDR3 loop spans 19 amino acids. CDR3 in amino acids: CASSAPWAGESSGANVLTF. CDR3 nucleotides: TGTGCCAGCAGTGCCCCATGGGCGGGAGAAAGCTCTGGGGCCAACGTCCTGACTTTC.

This rearrangement joins TRBV2 to TRBJ2-1, with a possible D match to TRBD2 (5 bases). Trimming stripped 1 base from V and 3 bases from J, with 13 bases between. The CDR3 runs 16 residues. Germline V gene sequence: CDR1 SNHLY, CDR2 FYNNEI. The CDR3 nucleotides are TGTGCCAGCAGTGAAGATGGCGGAGGTCTCTACAATGAGCAGTTCTTC. Translation: CASSEDGGGLYNEQFF.

This clonotype showed up just a few times. The CDR3 loop is CASSEEQDSYNEQFF. As DNA, the CDR3 is TGTGCCAGCAGTGAAGAGCAGGACTCCTACAATGAGCAGTTCTTC. The V and J genes are TRBV6-4 and TRBJ2-1; D remains unclear. V was shortened by 3 bases and J by 0 bases, with 9 bases between the two germline ends. This CDR3 comprises 15 residues. The germline gives CDR1 MRHNA, CDR2 SNTAGT.

The chain combines TRBV18 with TRBJ2-5; D gene ambiguous. Trimming pared 6 bases from V and 3 bases from J, leaving 11 bases between. Germline-derived CDR1 and CDR2 are KGHSH and LQKENI. The length of the CDR3 is 13 residues. CDR3: CASSAIKEETQYF. CDR3 bases: TGTGCCAGCTCCGCGATCAAGGAAGAGACCCAGTACTTC.

This CDR3 is CASSWHSGRVSYEQYF. The CDR3 DNA reads as TGTGCCAGCAGTTGGCATAGCGGGAGGGTCTCCTACGAGCAGTACTTC. The rearrangement joins TRBV28 to TRBJ2-7; 11 bases are shared with TRBD2. The germline CDR1 and CDR2 sequences are MDHEN and SYDVKM. This CDR3 is 16 amino acids long. J lost 0 bases, V lost 4 bases, and 5 bases had no gene match.

Remarks on this clonotype: Since no conserved phenylalanine or tryptophan closes the CDR3, a read error is the likely cause. The genes are TRBV6-1 and TRBJ1-5; D is ambiguous. In germline, CDR1 is MNHNS, CDR2 SASEGT. This CDR3 contains 14 residues. V was trimmed by 1 base and J by 3 bases, leaving 7 bases between them. The CDR3 DNA is TGTGCCAGCAGTGAAGGGCCGGTCAATCAGCCCCAGCATCTT. It encodes CASSEGPVNQPQHL.

This clonotype was counted only a few times. V usage is TRBV20-1 and J usage is TRBJ2-5, with 7 bases fitting TRBD1. The end of the DNA fits TRBJ2-7 better, so the J call may be wrong. The CDR3 is 16 residues long. Germline values: CDR1 DFQATT, CDR2 SNEGSKA (reference sequence). The CDR3 region has the DNA TGCAGTGCTAGAAAGGGACCGGTGCTAGGGGGCGACGAGCAGTACTTC. Amino acid sequence: CSARKGPVLGGDEQYF.

This chain links TRBV20-1 with TRBJ2-3; TRBD2 matches 8 bases. The V segment lost 3 bases and the J segment 1 base; nucleotides outside the gene matches: 3. The germline CDR1 and CDR2 sequences are DFQATT and SNEGSKA (reference sequence). CDR3 length equals 14 residues. This CDR3 is CSARTSVRTDTQYF. The DNA for the CDR3 is TGCAGTGCTAGGACTAGCGTCCGCACAGATACGCAGTATTTT.

This clonotype has only a few counts. The chain employs TRBV20-1 and TRBJ1-1; D is undetermined. The CDR3 has 14 residues. V was shortened by 2 bases and J by 6 bases, with 16 bases between the two germline ends. The germline gives CDR1 DFQATT, CDR2 SNEGSKA (reference sequence). DNA for the CDR3: TGCAGTGCTAGAAGCCGGGATGGACTCTCTGAAGCTTTCTTT. Encoded protein: CSARSRDGLSEAFF.

The V call is TRBV6-1, the J call TRBJ2-5, with 13 bases fitting TRBD2. J gave up 11 bases and V 0 bases, and 15 bases lay outside the gene matches. Germline CDR1 is MNHNS and CDR2 is SASEGT. This CDR3 region has 18 residues. The CDR3 protein is CASSEAATSGRSSYGQYF. The DNA for the CDR3 is TGTGCCAGCAGTGAAGCCGCGACTAGCGGGAGGAGCTCCTACGGGCAGTACTTC.

This clonotype was recorded many times. The V and J genes are TRBV5-1 and TRBJ1-4; D may be TRBD1 (6 bases). The CDR3 runs 14 residues. Germline assignment: CDR1 SGHRS and CDR2 YFSETQ. Trimming took 1 base from V and 2 from J, leaving 6 bases between them. The CDR3 DNA reads TGCGCCAGCAGCTTGCAGGGGACTAATGAAAAACTGTTTTTT. Residues: CASSLQGTNEKLFF.

J is TRBJ2-1 and V is TRBV2, with 8 bases lining up with TRBD2. Germline trimming cut 5 bases from V and 3 bases from J; bases unmatched to any gene: 6. Per the germline V gene, CDR1 is SNHLY and CDR2 is FYNNEI. The CDR3 sequence is 15 residues long. The CDR3 DNA sequence: TGTGCCAGCAGTTCTAGCGGGCCCATCTACAATGAGCAGTTCTTC. Translating gives CASSSSGPIYNEQFF.

The CDR3 DNA sequence: TGTGCCAGCAGCTTCCGGACCGCCACAGATACGCAGTATTTT. This gives the protein CASSFRTATDTQYF. V and J are TRBV7-9 and TRBJ2-3; D is ambiguous. Germline V gene sequence: CDR1 SEHNR, CDR2 FQNEAQ (reference sequence). This CDR3 region has 14 residues. Trimming took 3 bases from V and 2 from J, leaving 9 bases between them.

V and J are TRBV20-1 and TRBJ2-7; TRBD2 matches at 8 bases. The CDR3 consists of 15 residues. The V gene end was trimmed by 5 bases and the J gene end by 0 bases; junction bases not matched to a gene: 9. Germline V gene sequence: CDR1 DFQATT, CDR2 SNEGSKA (reference sequence). CDR3 in amino acids: CSAQKRETSSYEQYF. CDR3 nucleotides: TGCAGTGCTCAGAAGCGGGAGACCAGCTCCTACGAGCAGTACTTC.

The chain couples TRBV20-1 to TRBJ2-7; 7 bases line up with TRBD2. Germline V CDR1 and CDR2: DFQATT, SNEGSKA (reference sequence). V lost 5 bases to trimming and J lost 6 bases; unmatched junction nucleotides: 13. The CDR3 contains 14 residues. The CDR3 DNA is TGCAGTGCTCCGGAGCGGGGAAAGACTCGCGAGCAGTACTTC. This gives the protein CSAPERGKTREQYF.

The chain is built from TRBV6-1 and TRBJ2-6; D gene uncertain. Germline CDR1 and CDR2: MNHNS and SASEGT. Trimming cost V 7 bases and J 3 bases, with 22 bases left between them. The CDR3 loop spans 18 amino acids. The CDR3 protein is CASTGDLLGVNGANVLTF. CDR3 sequence (DNA): TGTGCCAGCACCGGCGACTTGCTGGGTGTGAATGGGGCCAACGTCCTGACTTTC.